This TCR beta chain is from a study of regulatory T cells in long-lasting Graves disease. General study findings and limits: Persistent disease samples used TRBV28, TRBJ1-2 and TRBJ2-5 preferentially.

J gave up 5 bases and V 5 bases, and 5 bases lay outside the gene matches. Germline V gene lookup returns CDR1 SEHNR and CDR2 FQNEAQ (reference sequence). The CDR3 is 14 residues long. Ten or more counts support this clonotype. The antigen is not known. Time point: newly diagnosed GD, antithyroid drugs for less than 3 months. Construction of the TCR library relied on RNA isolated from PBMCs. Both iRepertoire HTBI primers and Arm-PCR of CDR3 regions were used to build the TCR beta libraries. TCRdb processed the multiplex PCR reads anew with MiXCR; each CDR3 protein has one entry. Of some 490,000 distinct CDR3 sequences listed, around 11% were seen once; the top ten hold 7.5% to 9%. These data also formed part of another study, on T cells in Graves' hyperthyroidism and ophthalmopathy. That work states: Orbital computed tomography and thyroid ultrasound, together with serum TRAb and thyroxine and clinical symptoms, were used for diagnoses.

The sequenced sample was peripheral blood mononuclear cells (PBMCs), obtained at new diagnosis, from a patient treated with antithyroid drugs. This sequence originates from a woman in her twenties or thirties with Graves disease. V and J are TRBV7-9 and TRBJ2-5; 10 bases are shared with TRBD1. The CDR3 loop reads CASSPDRGGETQYF. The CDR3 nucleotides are TGTGCCAGCAGCCCGGACAGGGGGGGCGAGACCCAGTACTTC. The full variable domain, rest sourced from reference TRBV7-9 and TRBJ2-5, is DTGVSQNPRHKITKRGQNVTFRCDPISEHNRLYWYRQTLGQGPEFLTYFQNEAQLEKSRLLSDRFSAERPKGSFSTLEIQRTEQGDSAMYLCASSPDRGGETQYFGPGTRLLVL.